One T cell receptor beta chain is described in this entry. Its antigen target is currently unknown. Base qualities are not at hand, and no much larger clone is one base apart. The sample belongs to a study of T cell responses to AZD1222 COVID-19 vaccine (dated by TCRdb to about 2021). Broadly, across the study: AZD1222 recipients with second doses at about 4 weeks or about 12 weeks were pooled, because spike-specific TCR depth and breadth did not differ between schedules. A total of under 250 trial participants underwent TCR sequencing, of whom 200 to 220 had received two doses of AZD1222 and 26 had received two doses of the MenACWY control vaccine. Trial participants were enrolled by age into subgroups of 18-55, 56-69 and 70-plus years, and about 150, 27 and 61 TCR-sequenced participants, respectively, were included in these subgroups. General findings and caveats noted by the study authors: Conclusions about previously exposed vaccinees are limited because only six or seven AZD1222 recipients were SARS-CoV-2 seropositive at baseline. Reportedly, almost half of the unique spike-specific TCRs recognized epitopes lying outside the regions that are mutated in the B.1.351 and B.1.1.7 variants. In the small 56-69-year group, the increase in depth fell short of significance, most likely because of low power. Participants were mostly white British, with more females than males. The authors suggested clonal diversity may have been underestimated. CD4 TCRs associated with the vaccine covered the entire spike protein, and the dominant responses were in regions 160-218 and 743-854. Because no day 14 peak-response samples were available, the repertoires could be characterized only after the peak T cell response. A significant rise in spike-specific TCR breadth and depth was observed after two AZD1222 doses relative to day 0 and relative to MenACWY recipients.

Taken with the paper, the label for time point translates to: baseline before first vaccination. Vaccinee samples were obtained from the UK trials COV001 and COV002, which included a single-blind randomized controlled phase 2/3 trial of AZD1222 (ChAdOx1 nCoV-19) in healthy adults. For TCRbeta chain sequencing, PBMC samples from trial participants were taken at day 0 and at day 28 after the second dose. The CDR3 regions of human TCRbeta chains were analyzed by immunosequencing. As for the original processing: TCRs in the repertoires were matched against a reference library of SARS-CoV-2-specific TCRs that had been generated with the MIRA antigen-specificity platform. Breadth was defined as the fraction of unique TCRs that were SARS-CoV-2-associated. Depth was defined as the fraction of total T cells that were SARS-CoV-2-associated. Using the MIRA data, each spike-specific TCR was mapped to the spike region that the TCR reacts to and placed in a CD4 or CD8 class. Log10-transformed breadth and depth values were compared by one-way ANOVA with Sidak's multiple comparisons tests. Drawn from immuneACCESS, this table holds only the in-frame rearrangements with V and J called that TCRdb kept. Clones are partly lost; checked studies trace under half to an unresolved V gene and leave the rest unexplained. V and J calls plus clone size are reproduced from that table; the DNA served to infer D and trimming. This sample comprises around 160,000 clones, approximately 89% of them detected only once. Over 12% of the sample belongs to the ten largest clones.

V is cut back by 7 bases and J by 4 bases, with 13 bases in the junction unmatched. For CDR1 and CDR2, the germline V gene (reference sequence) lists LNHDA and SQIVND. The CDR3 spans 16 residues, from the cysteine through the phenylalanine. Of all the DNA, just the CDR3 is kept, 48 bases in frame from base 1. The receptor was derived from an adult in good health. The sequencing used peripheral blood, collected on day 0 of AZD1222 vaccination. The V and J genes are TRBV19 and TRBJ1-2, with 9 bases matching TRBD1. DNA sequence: TGTGCCAGTACCCGACCAGGAGGGGACAGGGCCTATGGCTACACCTTC. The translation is CASTRPGGDRAYGYTF.